These 4 T cell receptor beta chains were sequenced from one sample in a study of T-cell reconstitution after alpha-beta-depleted transplantation in children. Unique molecular identifiers were incorporated when the TCRbeta library was constructed. From the PCR reads, TCRdb called clonotypes with MiXCR, one entry per CDR3 protein. The sample yields 500,000 to 750,000 distinct CDR3 sequences, roughly 30% seen once. Source: PBMCs, taken before TCRalphabeta/CD19-depleted stem cell transplant. All receptors derive from a boy younger than two with Wiskott-Aldrich syndrome, due to receive a stem cell transplant.

This clonotype has a handful of counts. This chain joins TRBV10-3 and TRBJ2-2; tentatively, D is TRBD1 or TRBD2 (6 bases each). Germline V lookup: CDR1 ENHRY, CDR2 SYGVKD. The CDR3 sequence is 16 residues long. V lost 10 bases, J lost 5 bases, and 23 bases lay in between. CDR3 DNA: TGTGCCACCGCCGGTTGGGGGGCCGAGGTGACCGGGGAGCTGTTTTTT. Translating it yields CATAGWGAEVTGELFF.

The V gene is TRBV28, the J gene TRBJ2-1; no reliable D call. Germline values: CDR1 MDHEN, CDR2 SYDVKM. The CDR3 has 15 residues. The V end lost 8 bases, the J end lost 0 bases, and 14 bases lay between the germline ends. The DNA of the CDR3 is TGTGCCAGCCACAGCTTACCCCTCTCCTACAATGAGCAGTTCTTC. It specifies CASHSLPLSYNEQFF. The full variable domain, its missing parts supplied by reference TRBV28 and TRBJ2-1, is DVKVTQSSRYLVKRTGEKVFLECVQDMDHENMFWYRQDPGLGLRLIYFSYDVKMKEKGDIPEGYSVSREKKERFSLILESASTNQTSMYLCASHSLPLSYNEQFFGPGTRLTVL.

The chain is built from TRBV28 and TRBJ2-7; possibly TRBD1 for D (5 bases). The CDR3 totals 13 residues. Per germline, CDR1 MDHEN and CDR2 SYDVKM. The V and J ends lost 5 bases and 1 base respectively, with 9 bases between them. The DNA for the CDR3 is TGTGCCAGCAGTCCGACAGTATCCTACGAGCAGTACTTC. Its translation: CASSPTVSYEQYF.

The rearrangement joins TRBV12-3 or TRBV12-4 to TRBJ2-2; weak D call: TRBD2 (6 bases). Trimming cost V 7 bases and J 0 bases, with 12 bases left between them. The CDR3 consists of 15 residues. In nucleotides, the CDR3 is TGTGCCAGCATTATTAGCGGAACGAACACCGGGGAGCTGTTTTTT. Residues: CASIISGTNTGELFF.